The sequence of this TCR beta chain was determined in a study of blood T cells in healthy people across ages. With respect to this clonotype: A junction end diverges from the germline sequence, so it may reflect a read error.

The CDR3 consists of 16 residues. Germline V gene lookup returns CDR1 MGHDK and CDR2 SYGVNS. Using a J-beta primer mix together with a sample-barcoded 5' primer, a second PCR was run for about 6 to 12 cycles. TCRdb re-called the 5' RACE reads through MiXCR, storing one row per CDR3 protein. The table lists approximately 940,000 distinct CDR3 sequences, around 48% of them singletons. Each sample yielded at least 6 micrograms of PBMC total RNA. This sequence was found in a man aged 25 to 40 in good health. This chain links TRBV25-1 with TRBJ2-6, with no clear D. The sample consisted of blood. In DNA, the CDR3 is TGTGCCTGCAGTGAATTTGGAAGGGCTGGGGCCAACGTCCTGACTTTC. As protein: CACSEFGRAGANVLTF. The full variable domain, in which reference TRBV25-1 and TRBJ2-6 provide the parts outside the CDR3, is EADIYQTPRYLVIGTGKKITLECSQTMGHDKMYWYQQDPGMELHLIHYSYGVNSTEKGDLSSESTVSRIRTEHFPLTLESARPSHTSQYLCACSEFGRAGANVLTFGAGSRLTVL.